A single sample gave rise to the 22 T cell receptor beta chains below, sequenced in a study of cytomegalovirus exposure and HLA in healthy donors. The study ran its PCR with 60 Vbeta and 13 Jbeta primers. This table comes from immunoSEQ multiplex PCR, and its TCRdb copy is limited to in-frame clones, with some not included. The table has roughly 130,000 clones, roughly 85% seen once. Sequencing used PBMCs. These receptors came from a boy under 18 in good health and CMV-seronegative.

This sequence joins TRBV7-9 and TRBJ2-5; tentative D call: TRBD2 (6 bases). Trimming removed 2 bases at V and 3 bases at J, with 7 bases between. The CDR3 contains 13 residues. Germline lookup yields CDR1 SEHNR and CDR2 FQNEAQ (reference sequence). The CDR3: CASSLWGEETQYF. For the CDR3, the DNA is TGTGCCAGCAGCTTATGGGGGGAAGAGACCCAGTACTTC.

V is TRBV25-1 and J is TRBJ1-2; perhaps TRBD1 as D (6 bases). There are 14 residues in the CDR3. CDR1 is MGHDK, CDR2 SYGVNS, per germline. Trimming stripped 7 bases from V and 7 bases from J, with 19 bases between. CDR3 coding DNA: TGTGCCAGCATATCTAACAGGGAGATTGGTGGCTACACCTTC. Translating gives CASISNREIGGYTF.

The rearrangement uses TRBV5-1 and TRBJ2-7; 15 bases agree with TRBD2. Germline-derived CDR1 and CDR2 are SGHRS and YFSETQ. This CDR3 contains 16 residues. V gave up 5 bases and J gave up 5 bases; unmatched junction bases: 8. The CDR3 reads CASRPGLAGGRDEQYF. For the CDR3, the DNA is TGCGCCAGCAGGCCGGGACTAGCGGGAGGCCGAGACGAGCAGTACTTC.

This chain links TRBV5-6 with TRBJ1-1; TRBD1 is a possible D gene (5 bases). V gave up 0 bases and J gave up 1 base, with 13 bases separating them. The CDR3 has 16 amino acids. Germline V gene lookup returns CDR1 SGHDT and CDR2 YYEEEE. Written as DNA, the CDR3 is TGTGCCAGCAGCTTGGGCCCCGGGGGAACGAACACTGAAGCTTTCTTT. Protein: CASSLGPGGTNTEAFF.

The CDR3 here is CATSRDNLYEQYF. The CDR3 nucleotides read TGTGCCACCAGCAGAGACAACTTATACGAGCAGTACTTC. V usage is TRBV15 and J usage is TRBJ2-7; D remains unclear. The V and J ends lost 0 bases and 4 bases respectively, with 7 bases between them. The V gene's germline CDR1 is LNHNV and CDR2 YYDKDF (reference sequence). This CDR3 region has 13 residues. Filled out from reference TRBV15 and TRBJ2-7, the complete variable domain reads DAMVIQNPRYQVTQFGKPVTLSCSQTLNHNVMYWYQQKSSQAPKLLFHYYDKDFNNEADTPDNFQSRRPNTSFCFLDIRSPGLGDTAMYLCATSRDNLYEQYFGPGTRLTVT.

The rearrangement links TRBV6-1 to TRBJ1-1, with a possible D match to TRBD1 (6 bases). The CDR3 is 13 residues long. Germline-derived CDR1 and CDR2 are MNHNS and SASEGT. V was pared by 4 bases and J by 6 bases, with 12 bases between. The DNA of the CDR3 is TGTGCCAGCAGTGTTTCTGGGGGCGCTGAAGCTTTCTTT. This encodes CASSVSGGAEAFF.

The chain has TRBV6-4 and TRBJ2-1; possible D gene TRBD2, 5 bases. Germline CDR1 MRHNA, CDR2 SNTAGT. The length of the CDR3 is 17 residues. V dropped 2 bases and J dropped 0 bases, with 14 bases sitting between them. The CDR3 bases are TGTGCCAGCAGTGACCAGAAGGACTCCCCCTCCTACAATGAGCAGTTCTTC. This gives the protein CASSDQKDSPSYNEQFF.

J is TRBJ1-1 and V is TRBV29-1; D remains ambiguous. Germline V gene lookup returns CDR1 SQVTM and CDR2 ANQGSEA. Trimming took off 5 bases at V and 0 bases at J, with 13 bases between the two ends. There are 14 residues in the CDR3. CDR3 nucleotide sequence: TGCAGCGTTCTTCCCCATGACATGAACACTGAAGCTTTCTTT. Its protein is CSVLPHDMNTEAFF. Filled out from reference TRBV29-1 and TRBJ1-1, the complete variable domain reads SAVISQKPSRDICQRGTSLTIQCQVDSQVTMMFWYRQQPGQSLTLIATANQGSEATYESGFVIDKFPISRPNLTFSTLTVSNMSPEDSSIYLCSVLPHDMNTEAFFGQGTRLTVV.

This clone appeared a few times. The chain combines TRBV30 with TRBJ1-2; tentatively, D is TRBD1 (6 bases). Germline V CDR1 and CDR2: GTSNPN, SVGIG (reference sequence). V lost 8 bases and J 2 bases, leaving 12 bases between the germline ends. The CDR3 extends over 12 amino acids. DNA of the CDR3: TGTGCCAGGGACACCCGAAACTATGGCTACACCTTC. This gives the protein CARDTRNYGYTF.

The CDR3 bases are TGTGCCAGCAGCAAAGCGCAGGAAGGGGGCTTCGGCTACACCTTC. Protein: CASSKAQEGGFGYTF. The chain links TRBV21-1 to TRBJ1-2; TRBD1, the table's D call, was not compared with the DNA. TRBV21-1 is annotated as a pseudogene. This CDR3 is built from 15 residues.

The chain combines TRBV30 with TRBJ2-3, with D possibly matching TRBD1 (5 bases). Trimming stripped 7 bases from V and 3 bases from J, with 14 bases between. Per germline, CDR1 GTSNPN and CDR2 SVGIG (reference sequence). CDR3 length: 13 residues. CDR3 nucleotide sequence: TGTGCCTACGGAGATAGGGGAACAGATACGCAGTATTTT. Its protein product is CAYGDRGTDTQYF. Full variable domain (rest looked up from reference TRBV30 and TRBJ2-3): SQTIHQWPATLVQPVGSPLSLECTVEGTSNPNLYWYRQAAGRGLQLLFYSVGIGQISSEVPQNLSASRPQDRQFILSSKKLLLSDSGFYLCAYGDRGTDTQYFGPGTRLTVL.

The rearrangement joins TRBV4-1 to TRBJ2-3; the D gene is possibly TRBD2 (5 bases). Germline V gives CDR1 MGHRA, CDR2 YSYEKL. Trimming took off 0 bases at V and 1 base at J, with 11 bases between the two ends. The CDR3 is made up of 16 amino acids. The CDR3 reads CASSQDRTGGTDTQYF. In nucleotides, the CDR3 is TGCGCCAGCAGCCAAGACCGGACTGGGGGCACAGATACGCAGTATTTT.

This clone is a singleton in its sample. The chain links TRBV7-9 to TRBJ2-1, with D perhaps TRBD2 (5 bases). Between the trimmed V and J ends, which lost 4 bases and 0 bases, there was a span of 10 bases. Germline values: CDR1 SEHNR, CDR2 FQNEAQ (reference sequence). There are 15 residues in the CDR3. Here the CDR3 DNA reads TGTGCCAGCAGCTCGCGGGTACGCTCCTACAATGAGCAGTTCTTC. Encoded protein: CASSSRVRSYNEQFF.

V and J are TRBV7-6 and TRBJ2-3; 9 bases fit TRBD2. Germline loops: CDR1 SGHVS, CDR2 FNYEAQ. V was clipped by 4 bases and J by 2 bases; unmatched bases: 7. The CDR3 is made up of 16 amino acids. Here the CDR3 reads CASSSLTSGDTDTQYF. CDR3 bases: TGTGCCAGCAGCTCCCTGACTAGCGGAGACACAGATACGCAGTATTTT.

The rearrangement links TRBV29-1 to TRBJ1-2; possibly TRBD1 for D (6 bases). Between the trimmed V and J ends, which lost 6 bases and 0 bases, there was a span of 20 bases. CDR3 length equals 16 residues. Germline V lookup: CDR1 SQVTM, CDR2 ANQGSEA. The CDR3 sequence is CSVGTRTGLPNYGYTF. The CDR3, as DNA: TGCAGCGTGGGGACCCGAACAGGGCTGCCTAACTATGGCTACACCTTC.

The chain combines TRBV5-6 with TRBJ1-1, with TRBD1 matching over 10 bases. Germline V gives CDR1 SGHDT, CDR2 YYEEEE. This CDR3 has 15 amino acids. V trimming: 3 bases; J trimming: 2 bases; junction bases outside the gene matches: 4. The CDR3 is CASSWGTGANTEAFF. CDR3 nucleotides: TGTGCCAGCAGCTGGGGGACAGGGGCTAACACTGAAGCTTTCTTT.

This clone was seen only a few times. The chain links TRBV29-1 to TRBJ1-4, with TRBD1 identical over 8 bases. Germline V CDR1 and CDR2: SQVTM, ANQGSEA. V gave up 6 bases and J gave up 8 bases; unmatched junction bases: 8. The CDR3 loop spans 13 amino acids. The CDR3 spells CSVLGQGQEKLFF. The CDR3 nucleotides read TGCAGCGTCCTCGGACAGGGCCAGGAAAAACTGTTTTTT.

The genes are TRBV10-3 and TRBJ2-1; TRBD1 matches at 7 bases. Germline-derived CDR1 and CDR2 are ENHRY and SYGVKD. V lost 2 bases, J lost 9 bases, and 7 bases stayed unmatched. This CDR3 has 14 residues. CDR3 region: CAISEPNRGPEQFF. Here the CDR3 DNA reads TGTGCCATCAGTGAGCCAAACAGGGGTCCTGAGCAGTTCTTC.

The chain is built from TRBV18 and TRBJ1-4, with 9 bases aligning to TRBD1. The CDR3 consists of 15 residues. The V segment lost 6 bases and the J segment 7 bases; nucleotides outside the gene matches: 9. Per germline, CDR1 KGHSH and CDR2 LQKENI. The CDR3, as DNA: TGTGCCAGCTCGCAGGAGACAGGGGGTGCTGAAAAACTGTTTTTT. Protein sequence: CASSQETGGAEKLFF.

The chain employs TRBV11-3 and TRBJ2-7, with 7 bases that match TRBD1. Germline CDR1 and CDR2: SGHNT and YENEEA. There are 13 residues in the CDR3. J gave up 1 base and V 4 bases, and 1 base lay outside the gene matches. The DNA of the CDR3 is TGTGCCAGCAGCTCGGGACAGTCCTACGAGCAGTACTTC. Protein product: CASSSGQSYEQYF. The whole variable domain, remainder taken from reference TRBV11-3 and TRBJ2-7, is EAGVVQSPRYKIIEKKQPVAFWCNPISGHNTLYWYLQNLGQGPELLIRYENEEAVDDSQLPKDRFSAERLKGVDSTLKIQPAELGDSAVYLCASSSGQSYEQYFGPGTRLTVT.

The chain combines TRBV27 with TRBJ2-5; D perhaps matches TRBD2 (6 bases). V lost 7 bases, J lost 5 bases, and 17 bases lay in between. The length of the CDR3 is 14 residues. The germline V gene encodes CDR1 MNHEY and CDR2 SMNVEV (reference sequence). In nucleotides, the CDR3 is TGTGCCAGCACTCCGGGGCGGGGTATTGAGACCCAGTACTTC. This encodes CASTPGRGIETQYF.

This clone was observed a few times. CDR3 sequence (DNA): TGTGCCAGCAGTTTATCGATAGGGGTCTACGAGCAGTACTTC. Translated: CASSLSIGVYEQYF. The chain has TRBV27 and TRBJ2-7, with D perhaps matching TRBD1 (5 bases). Trimming left V 0 bases short and J 3 bases short, with 9 bases between. Germline V CDR1 and CDR2: MNHEY, SMNVEV (reference sequence). This CDR3 is built from 14 residues.